This record covers a single T cell receptor beta chain. This clone occurred a few times. The antigen it recognizes is unknown. No qualities accompany the bases; no much larger clone lies one base away. The data stem from a study of PD-L1 blockade in urothelial cancer (dated by TCRdb to about 2017). Some background on the complete study: Therapy was started at some point between 2012 and 2014 for all patients, and atezolizumab 1,200 mg was administered intravenously every 3 weeks. Twenty-five of 29 patients were identified as males with urothelial cancer of bladder origin, and a prior smoking history was reported by 18 of 29 patients. An ECOG performance status of 0 or 1 was recorded for the patients, and 0 to 3 prior chemotherapy regimens had been received by the patients. Blood samples were analyzed at 3 weeks after treatment start (second dose) and at 6 weeks after treatment start. Blood samples gave median yields of approximately 130,000 T cells and some 84,000 unique TCRs, along with a median clonality of about 0.084. An exploratory multi-omic analysis was conducted of the somatic, immune and clinical correlates of response to PD-L1 blockade with atezolizumab in urothelial cancer. Pretreatment tumor samples, along with matched peripheral blood collected serially before and after atezolizumab treatment, underwent TCR sequencing. Durable clinical benefit meant progression-free survival longer than 6 months, and TCR features were also tested against progression-free and overall survival. In the same patients who had TCR sequencing, pretreatment tumors also underwent whole exome sequencing and RNA sequencing. Under ten patients reached durable clinical benefit, while 15 to 20 patients did not. Pretreatment blood TCR-seq was available for about 28 patients, at least one posttreatment blood collection was obtained for around 25 patients, and tumor TCR-seq was available for around 25 patients. Study-level results and caveats: Patients with durable benefit showed greater expansion of tumor-associated TCR clones in peripheral blood 3 weeks after starting treatment (n = 22, p = 0.022). Small sample size (n ≈ 30) and many exploratory analyses mean the results are intended to be hypothesis-generating. A pretreatment peripheral blood TCR clonality below the median was linked to improved progression-free and overall survival.

Trimming takes 10 bases from V and 9 bases from J, and the germline ends sit 13 bases apart. The CDR3 has 11 amino acids, counting the end cysteine and phenylalanine. Just CDR3 DNA is preserved here, 33 bases in frame from base 1. For CDR1 and CDR2, the germline V gene lists ENHRY and SYGVKD. This specimen's time point label, per the study, means: pretreatment peripheral blood. A total of 29 patients with locally advanced or metastatic urothelial carcinoma, treated at Memorial Sloan Kettering on a trial protocol, made up the cohort. Peripheral blood mononuclear cells were collected from each patient pretreatment and during treatment, giving between 1 and 8 total time points per patient. The Qiagen DNeasy Blood extraction kit was used to purify genomic DNA from total PBMCs and tumor samples. Collected pretreatment and during treatment, PBMCs were isolated and stored as previously described. Synthetic TCR analog templates were spiked into each PCR so that absolute template abundance could be estimated from read counts. The immunoSEQ assay used bias-controlled V and J gene primers to amplify TCRbeta CDR3 regions from genomic DNA. Rearranged TCRbeta segments were sequenced at approximately 20X coverage. In the authors' own workflow: Sequencing errors were corrected by clustering and CDR3s were annotated against IMGT to assign V, D and J genes. Only productive TCRbeta rearrangements were used in downstream analyses, excluding out-of-frame or stop-codon sequences. Clonality was computed as one minus Shannon entropy normalized by the log of the number of unique productive sequences. Fisher's exact test with Benjamini-Hochberg correction, using a cutoff of adjusted p below 0.01, was how clones that differed between time points or between blood and tumor were identified. TCRdb holds this immuneACCESS table with in-frame rearrangements only. Some clones are missing; in checked studies, unresolved V genes explain under half, and the rest has no known cause. D and trimming were read from the DNA, whereas the V and J calls and clone size are those reported in that table. Within this sample are some 45,000 clones, with 70% to 90% of them counted one time only. In total, the top ten clones hold roughly 15% of the sample.

The sequence came from a man aged 60 to 69 with urothelial cancer. The V gene is TRBV10-3 and the J gene is TRBJ2-1; a weak D assignment points to TRBD2 (6 bases agree). The sequencing used PBMCs, collected around atezolizumab (anti-PD-L1) treatment. CDR3 reads: CATSGLSEQFF. The bases are TGTGCCACCTCGGGACTCAGTGAGCAGTTCTTC.